The 15 T cell receptor beta chains below were found in one sample sequenced in a study of cytomegalovirus exposure and HLA in healthy donors. PCR was performed using 60 Vbeta and 13 Jbeta primers. Assay used: immunoSEQ multiplex PCR; TCRdb lists only in-frame clones, some missing. The table includes around 230,000 clones, roughly 80% detected once. Sequenced input: PBMCs. Every receptor here comes from a man aged 40-55 years in good health and CMV-seropositive.

For this clone: Additional DNA sequences in this sample encode the identical CDR3. This chain connects TRBV6-1 to TRBJ2-3; D may be TRBD2 (6 bases). In germline, CDR1 is MNHNS, CDR2 SASEGT. The CDR3 runs to 12 residues. Deletions cut 7 bases from V and 4 bases from J, with 9 bases between. CDR3 in amino acids: CASNRLADTQYF. The CDR3 nucleotides are TGTGCCAGCAACCGACTAGCAGATACGCAGTATTTT.

This clone has a single count. V gene TRBV11-2 combines with J gene TRBJ2-7; a possible D gene is TRBD1 (6 bases). CDR1 is SGHAT and CDR2 is FQNNGV in the germline V gene. Trimming shortened V by 4 bases and J by 1 base, and 8 bases separated the two germline ends. This CDR3 is 13 amino acids long. CDR3 protein: CASSSDSSYEQYF. CDR3 nucleotides: TGTGCCAGCAGCTCGGACAGTTCCTACGAGCAGTACTTC.

The rearrangement uses TRBV7-9 and TRBJ2-5, with 11 bases fitting TRBD1. The CDR3 extends over 15 amino acids. The V gene's germline CDR1 is SEHNR and CDR2 FQNEAQ (reference sequence). V lost 5 bases, J lost 2 bases, and 4 bases stayed unmatched. The CDR3 is CASSAGTGGQETQYF. CDR3 DNA sequence: TGTGCCAGCAGCGCCGGGACAGGGGGACAAGAGACCCAGTACTTC.

This chain connects TRBV5-4 to TRBJ1-2; the D gene is possibly TRBD1 (5 bases). V lost 3 bases and J 5 bases, leaving 20 bases between the germline ends. The V gene's germline CDR1 is SGHNT and CDR2 YYREEE (reference sequence). The CDR3 is made up of 16 amino acids. CDR3 residues: CASSSGWQGGLYGYTF. CDR3 in DNA: TGTGCCAGCAGCTCCGGCTGGCAGGGAGGGTTATATGGCTACACCTTC.

The rearrangement links TRBV13 to TRBJ1-1; D is possibly TRBD1 (5 bases). This CDR3 comprises 14 residues. Per the germline V gene, CDR1 is PRHDT and CDR2 is FYEKMQ (reference sequence). V was pared by 1 base and J by 2 bases, with 8 bases between. CDR3 amino acids: CASSLAGHNTEAFF. For the CDR3, the DNA is TGTGCCAGCAGCTTAGCCGGACACAACACTGAAGCTTTCTTT.

This chain uses TRBV6-6 with TRBJ1-2; no clear D gene. CDR3 length: 14 amino acids. Trimming took off 2 bases at V and 2 bases at J, with 9 bases between the two ends. Looked up from germline, CDR1 is MNHNY and CDR2 is SVGAGI (reference sequence). Here the CDR3 reads CASSYSALNYGYTF. In nucleotides, the CDR3 is TGTGCCAGCAGTTACAGCGCTCTCAACTATGGCTACACCTTC.

DNA for the CDR3: TGTGCCAGCTCACCAGACAGGTGGCAAGAGACCCAGTACTTC. Translation: CASSPDRWQETQYF. The chain recombines TRBV18 with TRBJ2-5; D may be TRBD1 (6 bases). Trimming took 2 bases from V and 2 from J, leaving 9 bases between them. This CDR3 spans 14 amino acids. Looked up from germline, CDR1 is KGHSH and CDR2 is LQKENI. The full variable domain, in which reference TRBV18 and TRBJ2-5 provide the parts outside the CDR3, is NAGVMQNPRHLVRRRGQEARLRCSPMKGHSHVYWYRQLPEEGLKFMVYLQKENIIDESGMPKERFSAEFPKEGPSILRIQQVVRGDSAAYFCASSPDRWQETQYFGPGTRLLVL.

For this clone: Other DNA sequences from this sample encode an identical CDR3 as well. The chain uses TRBV7-8 and TRBJ1-5; 8 nucleotides agree with TRBD1. CDR1 SGHVS and CDR2 FQNEAQ come from the germline V gene. V lost 5 bases, J lost 7 bases, and 10 bases stayed unmatched. The CDR3 extends over 15 amino acids. CDR3 nucleotides: TGTGCCAGCAGCCCTGGGGCAGGGGGCGTGCAGCCCCAGCATTTT. This codes for CASSPGAGGVQPQHF.

This sequence joins TRBV11-2 and TRBJ2-7, with 8 bases aligning to TRBD2. CDR3 length: 14 amino acids. CDR1 and CDR2 from the germline V gene are SGHAT and FQNNGV. The trim removed 5 bases at V and 6 bases at J, leaving 9 bases unmatched. In nucleotides, the CDR3 is TGTGCCAGCAGCGACCCGGGACTAGTCTTCGAGCAGTACTTC. Translation gives CASSDPGLVFEQYF.

The J gene is TRBJ2-7, the V gene TRBV13, with TRBD2 identical over 10 bases. The V gene's germline CDR1 is PRHDT and CDR2 FYEKMQ (reference sequence). The CDR3 is 15 amino acids. Trimming removed 5 bases from V and 3 bases from J; junction bases left unmatched: 7. For the CDR3, the DNA is TGTGCCAGCAGCCCACCTAGCGGGAGTTACTACGAGCAGTACTTC. Translated: CASSPPSGSYYEQYF. The entire variable domain, with the rest obtained from reference TRBV13 and TRBJ2-7, is as follows: AAGVIQSPRHLIKEKRETATLKCYPIPRHDTVYWYQQGPGQDPQFLISFYEKMQSDKGSIPDRFSAQQFSDYHSELNMSSLELGDSALYFCASSPPSGSYYEQYFGPGTRLTVT.

V usage is TRBV4-1 and J usage is TRBJ2-7; perhaps TRBD1 as D (5 bases). V lost 1 base, J lost 2 bases, and 15 bases lay in between. Germline V gene lookup returns CDR1 MGHRA and CDR2 YSYEKL. The CDR3 runs 16 residues. CDR3 coding DNA: TGCGCCAGCAGCCAAGCCTATCAAGGGGCAGCCTACGAGCAGTACTTC. Translation gives CASSQAYQGAAYEQYF.

This chain connects TRBV27 to TRBJ2-3; tentatively, D is TRBD2 (5 bases). The CDR3 is made up of 16 amino acids. Trimming pared 9 bases from V and 10 bases from J, leaving 29 bases between. The germline CDR1 and CDR2 sequences are MNHEY and SMNVEV (reference sequence). The CDR3 loop reads CASGGQSPYLFPSQYF. The CDR3 DNA reads as TGTGCCAGTGGAGGCCAGTCGCCCTATTTGTTCCCATCGCAGTATTTT.

The chain employs TRBV7-3 and TRBJ2-2; D is possibly TRBD2 (5 bases). The V end lost 2 bases, the J end lost 1 base, and 5 bases lay between the germline ends. Germline V lookup: CDR1 SGHTA, CDR2 FQGTGA. This CDR3 has 14 residues. The CDR3 sequence: CASSLGGNTGELFF. In nucleotides, the CDR3 is TGTGCCAGCAGCTTAGGAGGGAACACCGGGGAGCTGTTTTTT.

This clone is a singleton in its sample. The V and J genes are TRBV7-6 and TRBJ2-5; maybe TRBD2 (6 bases). With 4 bases removed from V and 5 bases from J, the gap between germline ends came to 17 bases. From germline, CDR1 is SGHVS and CDR2 FNYEAQ. This CDR3 spans 15 amino acids. In DNA, the CDR3 is TGTGCCAGCAGCTCCCTAGCGTCCGAACGGGAGACCCAGTACTTC. Translating gives CASSSLASERETQYF. The whole variable domain, remainder taken from reference TRBV7-6 and TRBJ2-5, is GAGVSQSPRYKVTKRGQDVALRCDPISGHVSLYWYRQALGQGPEFLTYFNYEAQQDKSGLPNDRFSAERPEGSISTLTIQRTEQRDSAMYRCASSSLASERETQYFGPGTRLLVL.

The V gene is TRBV29-1, the J gene TRBJ2-5; weak D call: TRBD2 (5 bases). V lost 1 base and J 3 bases, leaving 15 bases between the germline ends. There are 15 residues in the CDR3. CDR1 SQVTM and CDR2 ANQGSEA come from the germline V gene. In DNA, the CDR3 is TGCAGCGTTGAAGCACGGCTCCGGCGGGAAGAGACCCAGTACTTC. Protein sequence: CSVEARLRREETQYF. Based on the CDR3 plus reference TRBV29-1 and TRBJ2-5, the full variable domain is SAVISQKPSRDICQRGTSLTIQCQVDSQVTMMFWYRQQPGQSLTLIATANQGSEATYESGFVIDKFPISRPNLTFSTLTVSNMSPEDSSIYLCSVEARLRREETQYFGPGTRLLVL.